The next 28 T cell receptor beta chains were all read from a single sample in a study of blood T cell repertoires in COVID-19. TCRdb keeps only in-frame clones here, not all; method: immunoSEQ multiplex PCR. The table includes 250,000 to 300,000 clones, about 89% detected once. Sequencing was performed on PBMCs or T cells enriched from blood (not recorded which). The receptor source for this set is a human donor in a cohort exposed to, infected with or recovered from COVID-19 (not recorded which). The donor label of this sample is uncertain.

This chain uses TRBV2 with TRBJ1-6; 8 bases are a match to TRBD1. V lost 6 bases to trimming and J lost 7 bases; unmatched junction nucleotides: 8. The CDR3 spans 15 residues. Germline-derived CDR1 and CDR2 are SNHLY and FYNNEI. CDR3 in amino acids: CASSSWTGRNSPLHF. CDR3 sequence (DNA): TGTGCCAGCAGCTCCTGGACAGGGAGAAATTCACCCCTCCACTTT.

The chain joins TRBV18 to TRBJ2-2, with TRBD1 matching 7 bases. CDR3 length: 18 residues. Trimming removed 3 bases from V and 5 bases from J; junction bases left unmatched: 15. Per germline, CDR1 KGHSH and CDR2 LQKENI. The CDR3 DNA reads TGTGCCAGCTCACCTTACCCGACAGGGCAAAGCGGAACCGGGGAGCTGTTTTTT. Its translation: CASSPYPTGQSGTGELFF.

CDR3 loop: CASSGTSGGFTDTQYF. The DNA of the CDR3 is TGTGCCAGCAGTGGAACTAGCGGGGGGTTCACAGATACGCAGTATTTT. The V and J genes are TRBV2 and TRBJ2-3; 12 bases align to TRBD2. CDR3 length equals 16 residues. V shed 4 bases and J 2 bases; nucleotides not matched to a gene: 4. Germline values: CDR1 SNHLY, CDR2 FYNNEI.

This rearrangement joins TRBV5-1 to TRBJ1-5; TRBD1 might be the D (5 bases). The CDR3 sequence is 12 residues long. Germline loops: CDR1 SGHRS, CDR2 YFSETQ. V dropped 7 bases and J dropped 7 bases, with 12 bases sitting between them. CDR3: CASQTAPQPQHF. DNA of the CDR3: TGCGCCAGCCAGACAGCCCCACAGCCCCAGCATTTT.

The CDR3: CAWSARGGGETQYF. DNA of the CDR3: TGTGCCTGGAGTGCCCGGGGAGGGGGAGAGACCCAGTACTTC. The V and J genes are TRBV30 and TRBJ2-5, with D perhaps matching TRBD2 (7 bases). The germline V gene encodes CDR1 GTSNPN and CDR2 SVGIG (reference sequence). V dropped 1 base and J dropped 4 bases, with 13 bases sitting between them. The CDR3 length is 14 residues.

The gene calls are TRBV2 and TRBJ1-1, with TRBD1 matching over 8 bases. Germline V gene sequence: CDR1 SNHLY, CDR2 FYNNEI. The CDR3 has 13 residues. V shed 10 bases and J 1 base; nucleotides not matched to a gene: 5. This CDR3 reads CANAGQGNTEAFF. The CDR3 DNA follows: TGTGCCAACGCCGGACAGGGGAACACTGAAGCTTTCTTT.

CDR3 in amino acids: CASSPPRLLEAFF. The CDR3 DNA sequence: TGTGCCAGCTCACCACCCAGGCTACTTGAAGCTTTCTTT. The chain is built from TRBV18 and TRBJ1-1; D ambiguous. The V and J ends lost 0 bases and 7 bases respectively, with 9 bases between them. The CDR3 has 13 amino acids. Looked up from germline, CDR1 is KGHSH and CDR2 is LQKENI.

The chain links TRBV2 to TRBJ2-7, with 7 bases that match TRBD2. This CDR3 contains 14 residues. Germline-derived CDR1 and CDR2 are SNHLY and FYNNEI. Germline trimming cut 2 bases from V and 3 bases from J; bases unmatched to any gene: 4. The CDR3 sequence is CASSEWGGSYEQYF. CDR3 nucleotide sequence: TGTGCCAGCAGTGAATGGGGAGGGAGCTACGAGCAGTACTTC.

This sequence joins TRBV3-1 (or the pseudogene TRBV3-2) and TRBJ2-5; 7 bases agree with TRBD1. In germline, CDR1 is LGHDT, CDR2 YNNKEL (reference sequence). The CDR3 loop spans 13 amino acids. The V gene end was trimmed by 4 bases and the J gene end by 7 bases; junction bases not matched to a gene: 6. In nucleotides, the CDR3 is TGTGCCAGCAGCCCTGGGACAGTCGGGACCCAGTACTTC. It is translated as CASSPGTVGTQYF.

The V gene is TRBV11-1, the J gene TRBJ2-3; tentative D call: TRBD2 (6 bases). The germline CDR1 and CDR2 sequences are SGHAT and FQDESV (reference sequence). This CDR3 comprises 15 residues. Trimming removed 0 bases from V and 5 bases from J, with 12 bases in between. The CDR3 region is CASSLAREVIDTQYF. DNA of the CDR3: TGTGCCAGCAGCTTAGCCAGGGAGGTGATAGATACGCAGTATTTT. The whole variable domain, remainder taken from reference TRBV11-1 and TRBJ2-3, is EAEVAQSPRYKITEKSQAVAFWCDPISGHATLYWYRQILGQGPELLVQFQDESVVDDSQLPKDRFSAERLKGVDSTLKIQPAELGDSAMYLCASSLAREVIDTQYFGPGTRLTVL.

This clone has just a few counts. This sequence joins TRBV25-1 and TRBJ1-1; D gene uncertain. CDR3 length: 12 residues. Trimming removed 2 bases at V and 2 bases at J, with 3 bases between. Per germline, CDR1 MGHDK and CDR2 SYGVNS. The CDR3 bases are TGTGCCAGCAGTGAACCAAACACTGAAGCTTTCTTT. It encodes CASSEPNTEAFF.

The chain recombines TRBV7-2 with TRBJ1-5; TRBD1 might be the D (6 bases). The CDR3 runs 14 residues. Trimming left V 5 bases short and J 6 bases short, with 14 bases between. CDR1 is SGHTA and CDR2 is FQGNSA in the germline V gene. DNA of the CDR3: TGTGCCAGCAGCACACAGGGATTCAGTCAGCCCCAGCATTTT. Its translation: CASSTQGFSQPQHF.

The chain links TRBV9 to TRBJ2-7, with 9 bases that match TRBD1. The CDR3 length is 14 residues. The germline CDR1 and CDR2 sequences are SGDLS and YYNGEE. The junction had 0 bases not matched to a gene; V was cut back by 2 bases and J by 0 bases. Here the CDR3 reads CASSVTGGSYEQYF. As DNA, the CDR3 is TGTGCCAGCAGCGTGACAGGGGGCTCCTACGAGCAGTACTTC.

The genes are TRBV7-3 and TRBJ1-1, with D possibly TRBD1 on 5 matching bases. The CDR3 extends over 16 amino acids. Germline CDR1 is SGHTA and CDR2 is FQGTGA. Between the trimmed V and J ends, which lost 5 bases and 1 base, there was a span of 17 bases. The CDR3 region is CASSLGEGQPNTEAFF. CDR3 DNA sequence: TGTGCCAGCAGCCTAGGGGAGGGCCAGCCGAACACTGAAGCTTTCTTT.

CDR3 sequence reads: CAIRTGEETEAFF. The DNA for the CDR3 is TGTGCCATCCGGACAGGGGAAGAGACTGAAGCTTTCTTT. The V and J genes are TRBV10-3 and TRBJ1-1; 9 bases match TRBD1. V was pared by 8 bases and J by 5 bases, with 6 bases of the junction left unmatched. The germline V gene encodes CDR1 ENHRY and CDR2 SYGVKD. CDR3 size: 13 residues.

This chain links TRBV5-1 with TRBJ1-1, with D possibly TRBD1 on 5 matching bases. The CDR3 is made up of 15 amino acids. The ends were cut back, 4 bases at V and 3 bases at J, with 16 bases in the middle. The V gene's germline CDR1 is SGHRS and CDR2 YFSETQ. In nucleotides, the CDR3 is TGCGCCAGCAGCGGCGGGGGTAGGAGTGACACTGAAGCTTTCTTT. Translating it yields CASSGGGRSDTEAFF. Together with reference TRBV5-1 and TRBJ1-1, the CDR3 gives the full variable domain: KAGVTQTPRYLIKTRGQQVTLSCSPISGHRSVSWYQQTPGQGLQFLFEYFSETQRNKGNFPGRFSGRQFSNSRSEMNVSTLELGDSALYLCASSGGGRSDTEAFFGQGTRLTVV.

The chain employs TRBV9 and TRBJ2-5; D unclear. V lost 0 bases and J lost 5, with 14 bases in between. This CDR3 region has 15 residues. CDR1 SGDLS and CDR2 YYNGEE come from the germline V gene. DNA of the CDR3: TGTGCCAGCAGCGTAGCTCAGGTAGTGACGGAGACCCAGTACTTC. Its translation is CASSVAQVVTETQYF.

This clone was detected once. The chain links TRBV12-3 or TRBV12-4 to TRBJ1-3, with D unresolved. The V end lost 2 bases, the J end lost 0 bases, and 2 bases lay between the germline ends. The CDR3 runs 13 residues. As DNA, the CDR3 is TGTGCCAGCAGTTTATACTCTGGAAACACCATATATTTT. This translates into CASSLYSGNTIYF.

The genes are TRBV7-2 and TRBJ1-1; no reliable D call. Trimming removed 4 bases from V and 3 bases from J, with 9 bases in between. The CDR3 contains 13 residues. Per germline, CDR1 SGHTA and CDR2 FQGNSA. The CDR3 DNA reads as TGTGCCAGCAGCTCGCCCGGGGACACTGAAGCTTTCTTT. As protein: CASSSPGDTEAFF.

This clone has a handful of counts. The rearrangement joins TRBV9 to TRBJ1-3; 10 positions agree with TRBD1. The CDR3 sequence is 16 residues long. Trimming at V came to 0 bases and at J to 1 base, leaving 1 base not matched to a gene. The germline V gene encodes CDR1 SGDLS and CDR2 YYNGEE. Written as DNA, the CDR3 is TGTGCCAGCAGCGTAGGACAGGGGGCTTCTGGAAACACCATATATTTT. It is translated as CASSVGQGASGNTIYF. The full variable domain, in which reference TRBV9 and TRBJ1-3 provide the parts outside the CDR3, is DSGVTQTPKHLITATGQRVTLRCSPRSGDLSVYWYQQSLDQGLQFLIQYYNGEERAKGNILERFSAQQFPDLHSELNLSSLELGDSALYFCASSVGQGASGNTIYFGEGSWLTVV.

The CDR3 nucleotides are TGTGCCAGCAGTGAACCCAGGTGGGCAGTAGATACTGAAGCTTTCTTT. It is translated as CASSEPRWAVDTEAFF. The rearrangement uses TRBV28 and TRBJ1-1; unclear D gene. The V gene lost 5 bases and the J gene lost 5 bases, with 21 bases spanning the gap. The germline CDR1 and CDR2 sequences are MDHEN and SYDVKM. The CDR3 extends over 16 amino acids. The full variable domain, with the rest looked up from reference TRBV28 and TRBJ1-1, is DVKVTQSSRYLVKRTGEKVFLECVQDMDHENMFWYRQDPGLGLRLIYFSYDVKMKEKGDIPEGYSVSREKKERFSLILESASTNQTSMYLCASSEPRWAVDTEAFFGQGTRLTVV.

V is TRBV18 and J is TRBJ2-7, with D possibly being TRBD2 (6 bases). The CDR3 runs to 14 residues. Germline V lookup: CDR1 KGHSH, CDR2 LQKENI. V was shortened by 3 bases and J by 2 bases, with 11 bases between the two germline ends. Here the CDR3 DNA reads TGTGCCAGCTCACCCTCGGGGGAACCCTACGAGCAGTACTTC. Protein: CASSPSGEPYEQYF.

This chain connects TRBV27 to TRBJ2-3; 11 bases fit TRBD2. The CDR3 consists of 16 residues. Germline values: CDR1 MNHEY, CDR2 SMNVEV (reference sequence). The junction had 11 bases not matched to a gene; V was cut back by 6 bases and J by 6 bases. The DNA of the CDR3 is TGTGCCAGCAGGTCTTTAGCGGGGGGGCCCCCCGATACGCAGTATTTT. It translates to CASRSLAGGPPDTQYF.

The chain uses TRBV3-1 (or the pseudogene TRBV3-2) and TRBJ2-5, with 7 bases matching TRBD1. J gave up 2 bases and V 2 bases, and 14 bases lay outside the gene matches. This CDR3 has 18 amino acids. Per germline, CDR1 LGHDT and CDR2 YNNKEL (reference sequence). In DNA, the CDR3 is TGTGCCAGCAGCCAAACCCCCACACAGACAGGGAAACAAGAGACCCAGTACTTC. Encoded protein: CASSQTPTQTGKQETQYF.

The genes are TRBV18 and TRBJ1-5; tentative D call: TRBD1 (5 bases). V was pared by 4 bases and J by 0 bases, with 13 bases between. Germline CDR1 reads KGHSH; CDR2 reads LQKENI. This CDR3 is built from 16 residues. The CDR3: CASSQFPGFSNQPQHF. CDR3 coding DNA: TGTGCCAGCTCACAATTTCCAGGGTTTAGCAATCAGCCCCAGCATTTT.

J is TRBJ1-5 and V is TRBV6-5, with 7 bases matching TRBD1. Germline V gene data show CDR1 as MNHEY and CDR2 as SVGAGI. The CDR3 extends over 15 amino acids. The ends lost 4 bases at V and 6 bases at J; junction bases unmatched: 9. The chain's CDR3 is CASSSSDRAGQPQHF. Here the CDR3 DNA reads TGTGCCAGCAGTTCATCTGACAGGGCGGGTCAGCCCCAGCATTTT.

This chain links TRBV28 with TRBJ1-1; D is ambiguous. Per the germline V gene, CDR1 is MDHEN and CDR2 is SYDVKM. V shed 7 bases and J shed 4 bases, with 10 bases lying between them. The CDR3 covers 12 residues. The CDR3 DNA reads as TGTGCCAGCAATTCGGGGATCACTGAAGCTTTCTTT. This gives the protein CASNSGITEAFF.

The V and J genes are TRBV4-1 and TRBJ1-2; TRBD1 matches 8 bases. The CDR3 has 15 residues. After removal of 5 bases from V and 7 bases from J, the junction contained 12 bases not matched to a gene. Per germline, CDR1 MGHRA and CDR2 YSYEKL. CDR3 amino acids: CASSLGRGQGFGYTF. CDR3 in DNA: TGCGCCAGCAGCTTAGGCAGGGGGCAGGGCTTTGGCTACACCTTC.